Listed here are 2 T cell receptor beta chains from one sample, sequenced in a study of technical replicates of blood from a handful of donors. Some clones are missing from TCRdb's copy, which holds only in-frame ones; the method was immunoSEQ multiplex PCR. The data show tens of thousands of clones, with roughly 92% seen just once and 0.4% to 0.5% held by the top ten. Sequencing used T cells isolated from PBMCs. The receptors shown here come from a human donor in good health.

CDR3 region: CASSPTGMNTEAFF. The CDR3, as DNA: TGTGCCAGTAGTCCGACAGGAATGAACACTGAAGCTTTCTTT. J is TRBJ1-1 and V is TRBV19, with D maybe TRBD1 (6 bases). This CDR3 comprises 14 residues. Germline values: CDR1 LNHDA, CDR2 SQIVND (reference sequence). V was cut by 5 bases and J by 0 bases, with 10 bases left in between.

The V call is TRBV15, the J call TRBJ1-3, with a weak D call TRBD1 (5 bases). This CDR3 has 16 amino acids. Germline CDR1 is LNHNV and CDR2 is YYDKDF (reference sequence). Between the trimmed V and J ends, which lost 0 bases and 0 bases, there was a span of 9 bases. As DNA, the CDR3 is TGTGCCACCAGCAGAGAGGGGCACTTCTCTGGAAACACCATATATTTT. This sequence encodes CATSREGHFSGNTIYF.